This T cell receptor (beta chain) was identified during a study of T cells in Graves' hyperthyroidism and ophthalmopathy. Study findings and constraints: From stable hyperthyroidism, ophthalmopathy was separated by a 13 V-J model.

The CDR3 regions of TCR beta were amplified from RNA transcripts. TCR CDR3 regions were first amplified by RT-PCR with HTBI primers. MiXCR, applied by TCRdb to the multiplex PCR reads, yields one record per CDR3 protein. The sample lists roughly 300,000 distinct CDR3 sequences, roughly 21% occurring once. This CDR3 region has 13 residues. Germline assignment: CDR1 SQVTM and CDR2 ANQGSEA. Trimming pared 4 bases from V and 5 bases from J, leaving 14 bases between. Diagnosis rested on symptoms, serum thyroxine and TRAb, thyroid ultrasound, and orbital computed tomography. The table lists this clonotype with many counts. What it recognizes is unknown.

V and J are TRBV29-1 and TRBJ1-1, with D perhaps TRBD1 (6 bases). Source material: blood. This clonotype was sampled from a woman aged 50 to 60 with Graves' hyperthyroidism. CDR3 nucleotides: TGCAGCGTTGCAGGCCTCGACAGGACTGAAGCTTTCTTT. As protein: CSVAGLDRTEAFF.